This T cell receptor beta chain emerged from a study of T cell changes during pregnancy in multiple sclerosis. V was pared by 10 bases and J by 5 bases, with 15 bases between. This CDR3 contains 13 residues. Germline-derived CDR1 and CDR2 are ENHRY and SYGVKD. Profiling relied on immunoSEQ multiplex PCR, and the TCRdb table lists in-frame clones only, not all of them. The sample includes about 92,000 clones, roughly 90% of them seen just once. The chain carries TRBV10-3 and TRBJ2-1, with D possibly TRBD2 on 6 matching bases. The sequence was collected from a female donor with multiple sclerosis, enrolled in a pregnancy study. The material was peripheral blood, obtained in the first trimester of pregnancy. CDR3 sequence: CATGTLGDNEQFF. CDR3 sequence (DNA): TGTGCCACCGGGACTCTAGGGGACAATGAGCAGTTCTTC.